This T cell receptor beta chain is from a study of T cell responses to AZD1222 COVID-19 vaccine. Study conclusions and caveats: Dominant at 160-218 and 743-854, vaccine-associated CD4 TCRs also spanned spike. There were mostly white British donors and more females than males, and clonal diversity was possibly underestimated. Among those given AZD1222, only six or seven were seropositive at baseline.

Per the germline V gene, CDR1 is SGHRS and CDR2 is YFSETQ. J gave up 6 bases and V 0 bases, and 17 bases lay outside the gene matches. This CDR3 comprises 18 residues. TCRdb's table, derived via immunoSEQ multiplex PCR, lists solely in-frame clones and lacks some. The table includes approximately 150,000 clones, 80% to 90% detected once. Turning to this clone: Its antigen is still unknown.

The clonotype originates from an adult in good health. V and J are TRBV5-1 and TRBJ1-2; 7 bases map to TRBD1. The specimen was peripheral blood, collected on day 0 of AZD1222 vaccination. This CDR3 reads CASSLARDRDPPLDGYTF. In DNA form, the CDR3 reads TGCGCCAGCAGCTTGGCCCGAGACAGGGACCCCCCACTCGATGGCTACACCTTC. Variable domain in full (rest from reference TRBV5-1 and TRBJ1-2): KAGVTQTPRYLIKTRGQQVTLSCSPISGHRSVSWYQQTPGQGLQFLFEYFSETQRNKGNFPGRFSGRQFSNSRSEMNVSTLELGDSALYLCASSLARDRDPPLDGYTFGSGTRLTVV.